This entry lists 30 T cell receptor beta chains sequenced from one sample in a study of blood T cell repertoires in COVID-19. Sequencing was performed with immunoSEQ multiplex PCR; in TCRdb, only in-frame clones are kept and a portion is missing. The sample contains just over 75,000 clones, roughly nine tenths of which appear only once. Material for sequencing was peripheral blood. These receptors came from a woman older than 75 with active or convalescent COVID-19.

The CDR3 nucleotides read TGTGCCAGCAGCTCGAGGCCAGGGACCGGGGAGCTGTTTTTT. As protein: CASSSRPGTGELFF. The chain has TRBV7-2 and TRBJ2-2; D might be TRBD1 (5 bases). Trimming removed 4 bases at V and 5 bases at J, with 11 bases between. The CDR3 runs to 14 residues. Germline V gene data show CDR1 as SGHTA and CDR2 as FQGNSA.

V usage is TRBV7-8 and J usage is TRBJ2-7; D is perhaps TRBD2 (5 bases). The germline V and J ends were trimmed by 5 bases and 1 base, with 12 bases remaining between them. The germline V gene has CDR1 SGHVS and CDR2 FQNEAQ. CDR3 length equals 14 residues. The CDR3 spells CASSPTSFSYEQYF. CDR3 DNA: TGTGCCAGCAGCCCTACTAGTTTTTCCTACGAGCAGTACTTC.

V is TRBV28 and J is TRBJ1-5; D not resolved. The germline CDR1 and CDR2 sequences are MDHEN and SYDVKM. The CDR3 is 14 amino acids. Trimming took off 2 bases at V and 3 bases at J, with 8 bases between the two ends. CDR3 protein: CASSLGQLNQPQHF. In nucleotides, the CDR3 is TGTGCCAGCAGTTTAGGGCAGCTCAATCAGCCCCAGCATTTT. Based on the CDR3 plus reference TRBV28 and TRBJ1-5, the full variable domain is DVKVTQSSRYLVKRTGEKVFLECVQDMDHENMFWYRQDPGLGLRLIYFSYDVKMKEKGDIPEGYSVSREKKERFSLILESASTNQTSMYLCASSLGQLNQPQHFGDGTRLSIL.

This chain joins TRBV7-9 and TRBJ1-3, with D tentatively TRBD1 (5 bases). Per the germline V gene, CDR1 is SEHNR and CDR2 is FQNEAQ (reference sequence). Trimming took 1 base from V and 0 from J, leaving 13 bases between them. This CDR3 is built from 17 residues. CDR3 DNA: TGTGCCAGCAGCTTAGGGACACCTAACCGCTCTGGAAACACCATATATTTT. It yields the protein CASSLGTPNRSGNTIYF.

The chain combines TRBV7-2 with TRBJ1-5; 8 bases are a match to TRBD1. The germline CDR1 and CDR2 sequences are SGHTA and FQGNSA. This CDR3 has 14 amino acids. J lost 3 bases, V lost 8 bases, and 6 bases had no gene match. CDR3: CASSGQGNNQPQHF. CDR3 in DNA: TGTGCCAGCTCCGGACAGGGCAACAATCAGCCCCAGCATTTT.

The V gene is TRBV19, the J gene TRBJ1-2; D is possibly TRBD1 (5 bases). In germline, CDR1 is LNHDA, CDR2 SQIVND (reference sequence). The V and J ends lost 6 bases and 0 bases respectively, with 11 bases between them. The CDR3 is 14 amino acids. CDR3 DNA sequence: TGTGCCAGTAGGAGGAGGGACCCTAACTATGGCTACACCTTC. This sequence encodes CASRRRDPNYGYTF.

The chain carries TRBV5-1 and TRBJ2-3, with TRBD2 matching over 10 bases. Germline CDR1 is SGHRS and CDR2 is YFSETQ. The CDR3 runs 14 residues. Trimming removed 5 bases from V and 5 bases from J; junction bases left unmatched: 5. CDR3 DNA: TGCGCCAGCAGAAGCGGGGGGGCTGGAGATACGCAGTATTTT. Translated: CASRSGGAGDTQYF. Complete variable domain (other parts from reference TRBV5-1 and TRBJ2-3): KAGVTQTPRYLIKTRGQQVTLSCSPISGHRSVSWYQQTPGQGLQFLFEYFSETQRNKGNFPGRFSGRQFSNSRSEMNVSTLELGDSALYLCASRSGGAGDTQYFGPGTRLTVL.

The chain is built from TRBV7-2 and TRBJ1-2, with TRBD1 as a possible D gene (5 bases). Trimming took off 1 base at V and 0 bases at J, with 6 bases between the two ends. The CDR3 is 14 residues long. CDR1 is SGHTA, CDR2 FQGNSA, per germline. CDR3 DNA sequence: TGTGCCAGCAGCTTAGGCAGGGCTAACTATGGCTACACCTTC. Residues: CASSLGRANYGYTF.

This chain uses TRBV10-3 with TRBJ2-2; 7 bases match TRBD2. The CDR3 has 16 amino acids. V was pared by 3 bases and J by 1 base, with 5 bases of the junction left unmatched. CDR1 ENHRY and CDR2 SYGVKD come from the germline V gene. The CDR3 coding sequence is TGTGCCATCAGTGAAAGGGCTAGCGGGAACACCGGGGAGCTGTTTTTT. This gives the protein CAISERASGNTGELFF.

The chain combines TRBV19 with TRBJ2-5; possibly TRBD2 for D (5 bases). Trimming pared 2 bases from V and 4 bases from J, leaving 11 bases between. The CDR3 totals 14 residues. The germline CDR1 and CDR2 sequences are LNHDA and SQIVND (reference sequence). CDR3 bases: TGTGCCAGTAGTATACGAGGGTCGGGAGAGACCCAGTACTTC. Amino acids: CASSIRGSGETQYF.

The V and J genes are TRBV19 and TRBJ1-5; D gene uncertain. Germline V lookup: CDR1 LNHDA, CDR2 SQIVND (reference sequence). Trimming removed 5 bases at V and 3 bases at J, with 8 bases between. This CDR3 is built from 13 residues. CDR3 in amino acids: CASSFIINQPQHF. The CDR3 region has the DNA TGTGCCAGTAGTTTTATTATCAATCAGCCCCAGCATTTT.

This chain connects TRBV6-5 to TRBJ2-7, with 7 bases fitting TRBD1. CDR1 is MNHEY, CDR2 SVGAGI, per germline. V lost 2 bases and J lost 1; bases outside the gene matches: 5. The CDR3 runs to 15 residues. This CDR3 is CASSYAHRGSYEQYF. CDR3 sequence (DNA): TGTGCCAGCAGTTACGCCCACAGGGGATCCTACGAGCAGTACTTC.

The chain combines TRBV7-2 with TRBJ1-3; perhaps TRBD1 as D (6 bases). The CDR3 length is 14 residues. The V gene lost 5 bases and the J gene lost 4 bases, with 12 bases spanning the gap. Per the germline V gene, CDR1 is SGHTA and CDR2 is FQGNSA. The CDR3 sequence is CASSVQGGGNTIYF. Here the CDR3 DNA reads TGTGCCAGCAGCGTACAGGGTGGAGGAAACACCATATATTTT.

The CDR3 DNA follows: TGTGCCAGCAGCTTGAGACAGGGGAACACTGAAGCTTTCTTT. Its translation is CASSLRQGNTEAFF. V usage is TRBV7-9 and J usage is TRBJ1-1; 7 nucleotides match TRBD1. The CDR3 loop spans 14 amino acids. The germline V gene encodes CDR1 SEHNR and CDR2 FQNEAQ (reference sequence). The J segment lost 1 base and the V segment lost 3 bases, leaving 2 bases of the junction unmatched.

The chain couples TRBV19 to TRBJ2-5; 8 bases align to TRBD1. Unmatched junction bases numbered 9, after V lost 5 bases and J lost 1 base. The CDR3 is 16 amino acids. Germline V gene sequence: CDR1 LNHDA, CDR2 SQIVND (reference sequence). The chain's CDR3 is CASSSFRGRVQETQYF. CDR3 coding DNA: TGTGCCAGTAGTTCCTTCAGGGGGCGCGTCCAAGAGACCCAGTACTTC. Together with reference TRBV19 and TRBJ2-5, the CDR3 gives the full variable domain: DGGITQSPKYLFRKEGQNVTLSCEQNLNHDAMYWYRQDPGQGLRLIYYSQIVNDFQKGDIAEGYSVSREKKESFPLTVTSAQKNPTAFYLCASSSFRGRVQETQYFGPGTRLLVL.

The V call is TRBV7-2, the J call TRBJ1-3; D is undetermined. Trimming cost V 0 bases and J 4 bases, with 7 bases left between them. CDR3 length equals 14 residues. The germline gives CDR1 SGHTA, CDR2 FQGNSA. This chain's CDR3 is CASSLAFLGNTIYF. The CDR3 region has the DNA TGTGCCAGCAGCTTAGCCTTTCTAGGAAACACCATATATTTT.

The chain couples TRBV5-1 to TRBJ1-1; D is unclear. Germline V CDR1 and CDR2: SGHRS, YFSETQ. V was cut by 0 bases and J by 2 bases, with 5 bases left in between. CDR3 length: 13 amino acids. CDR3 sequence (DNA): TGCGCCAGCAGCTTGGATAGTAACACTGAAGCTTTCTTT. It codes for CASSLDSNTEAFF.

The chain uses TRBV18 and TRBJ1-5; 9 nucleotides agree with TRBD1. The CDR3 runs to 14 residues. CDR1 is KGHSH and CDR2 is LQKENI in the germline V gene. J was trimmed by 11 bases and V by 3 bases; bases with no gene match: 8. As DNA, the CDR3 is TGTGCCAGCTCACCTTGGACAGGGGAGTCGTCCCAGCATTTT. Its protein is CASSPWTGESSQHF.

The V and J genes are TRBV18 and TRBJ1-2; D is possibly TRBD1 (6 bases). From germline, CDR1 is KGHSH and CDR2 LQKENI. V was shortened by 2 bases and J by 2 bases, with 12 bases between the two germline ends. This CDR3 is 15 amino acids long. The CDR3 reads CASSPSQGLNYGYTF. Written as DNA, the CDR3 is TGTGCCAGCTCACCAAGCCAGGGGTTGAACTATGGCTACACCTTC.

V is TRBV15 and J is TRBJ2-1, with TRBD1 matching 10 bases. The CDR3 is 15 amino acids. The germline gives CDR1 LNHNV, CDR2 YYDKDF (reference sequence). Trimming removed 8 bases from V and 10 bases from J; junction bases left unmatched: 14. The CDR3 is CATRQGAAGFGEQFF. Written as DNA, the CDR3 is TGTGCCACCCGACAGGGGGCAGCTGGCTTCGGGGAGCAGTTCTTC.

The chain carries TRBV4-1 and TRBJ1-1; D gene ambiguous. CDR3 length equals 13 residues. CDR1 and CDR2 from the germline V gene are MGHRA and YSYEKL. The V end was cut by 2 bases, the J end by 0 bases, with 4 bases between. In DNA form, the CDR3 reads TGCGCCAGCAGCCAACAGGTGAACACTGAAGCTTTCTTT. Residues: CASSQQVNTEAFF.

The chain employs TRBV10-3 and TRBJ2-7, with D possibly TRBD2 on 6 matching bases. The CDR3 runs 14 residues. V lost 2 bases and J 5 bases, leaving 13 bases between the germline ends. Germline assignment: CDR1 ENHRY and CDR2 SYGVKD. This CDR3 reads CAISEQVGGNEQYF. The CDR3 bases are TGTGCCATCAGTGAGCAGGTGGGGGGAAACGAGCAGTACTTC.

DNA for the CDR3: TGTGCCAGCAGTTCCCGTGGCAGGGGGCTCCAAGAGACCCAGTACTTC. It codes for CASSSRGRGLQETQYF. The chain employs TRBV6-2 or TRBV6-3 and TRBJ2-5; 8 nucleotides line up with TRBD1. Germline assignment: CDR1 MNHEY and CDR2 SVGEGT. CDR3 length: 16 residues. The junction had 8 bases not matched to a gene; V was cut back by 4 bases and J by 1 base.

CDR3 sequence: CASSTLAGKETQYF. The CDR3 bases are TGTGCCAGCAGTACCCTAGCGGGAAAAGAGACCCAGTACTTC. The rearrangement joins TRBV28 to TRBJ2-5; TRBD2 agrees at 9 bases. The germline CDR1 and CDR2 sequences are MDHEN and SYDVKM. The CDR3 is made up of 14 amino acids. V gave up 5 bases and J gave up 3 bases; unmatched junction bases: 4.

The chain employs TRBV29-1 and TRBJ2-5; possibly TRBD2 for D (5 bases). V dropped 4 bases and J dropped 4 bases, with 19 bases sitting between them. CDR1 and CDR2 from the germline V gene are SQVTM and ANQGSEA. This CDR3 region has 15 residues. CDR3 in amino acids: CSVVAERLLGETQYF. The CDR3 DNA follows: TGCAGCGTTGTTGCTGAGCGGCTATTGGGAGAGACCCAGTACTTC.

This chain connects TRBV28 to TRBJ1-1; 8 nucleotides match TRBD1. J gave up 11 bases and V 2 bases, and 7 bases lay outside the gene matches. Germline CDR1 is MDHEN and CDR2 is SYDVKM. The CDR3 loop spans 13 amino acids. CDR3 sequence (DNA): TGTGCCAGCAGTTTAGGACAGGGAGAGGGGGCTTTCTTT. Translating it yields CASSLGQGEGAFF. Supplemented by reference TRBV28 and TRBJ1-1, the full variable domain reads DVKVTQSSRYLVKRTGEKVFLECVQDMDHENMFWYRQDPGLGLRLIYFSYDVKMKEKGDIPEGYSVSREKKERFSLILESASTNQTSMYLCASSLGQGEGAFFGQGTRLTVV.

The CDR3 DNA reads as TGCGCCAGCAGTCAATTTCCCGTCTACGAGCAGTACTTC. Its protein product is CASSQFPVYEQYF. The chain carries TRBV23-1 and TRBJ2-7; D is undetermined. TRBV23-1 is an ORF, and what it does is uncertain. Trimming took off 1 base at V and 3 bases at J, with 7 bases between the two ends. There are 13 residues in the CDR3.

This clone was detected a few times. The chain links TRBV28 to TRBJ2-7; perhaps TRBD2 as D (6 bases). V was clipped by 8 bases and J by 10 bases, with 15 bases between them. The CDR3 is made up of 11 amino acids. CDR1 is MDHEN, CDR2 SYDVKM, per germline. Here the CDR3 reads CASLKRGSQYF. The CDR3 nucleotides are TGTGCCAGCCTAAAACGGGGGAGTCAGTACTTC.

The rearrangement joins TRBV19 to TRBJ2-1; D not certain. Germline V gives CDR1 LNHDA, CDR2 SQIVND (reference sequence). CDR3 length: 14 residues. V dropped 5 bases and J dropped 7 bases, with 15 bases sitting between them. CDR3 residues: CASSPQLRRNEQFF. Written as DNA, the CDR3 is TGTGCCAGTAGTCCTCAATTACGGCGGAATGAGCAGTTCTTC.

The V gene is TRBV29-1, the J gene TRBJ2-5; 9 positions agree with TRBD1. The CDR3 totals 13 residues. Germline trimming cut 7 bases from V and 7 bases from J; bases unmatched to any gene: 10. The germline V gene has CDR1 SQVTM and CDR2 ANQGSEA. The CDR3 loop reads CSAQGQGFGTQYF. The CDR3 DNA sequence: TGCAGCGCCCAGGGACAGGGCTTTGGGACCCAGTACTTC.